These T cell receptor beta chains were read from a single sample in a study of technical replicates of blood from a few donors. Sequenced by immunoSEQ multiplex PCR; TCRdb stores in-frame clones only, minus some. The sample records approximately 65,000 clones, about 86% being singletons. Input material: PBMCs. The receptors here all came from a human donor in good health. Some clones in this sample may be carry-over from other donors' samples. The CDR3 runs from the conserved cysteine through the conserved F or W. D genes are given only for firm matches. Not all rows give a size; the values are once, few, many and, for expanded clones, a class.

V gene	D gene	clone size	J gene	CDR3 DNA	CDR3 protein
TRBV6-5	TRBD2	-	TRBJ2-7	TGTGCCAGCAGCCTCAGCTCGGGAGGGTCCTACGAGCAGTACTTC	CASSLSSGGSYEQYF
TRBV9	-	few	TRBJ1-4	TGTGCCAGCAGCCCACGTTCAGCAACTAATGAAAAACTGTTTTTT	CASSPRSATNEKLFF
TRBV6-5	TRBD2	-	TRBJ2-1	TGTGCCAGCATAGGGACTAGCAATGAGCAGTTCTTC	CASIGTSNEQFF
TRBV23-1	TRBD2	few	TRBJ2-7	TGCGCCAGCAGAAGACCGGGACCACTGGGGGGGACCCCACTTTTCTACGAGCAGTACTTC	CASRRPGPLGGTPLFYEQYF
TRBV11-2	TRBD2	-	TRBJ2-1	TGTGCCAGCAGCTTAGATCGAACTAGCGGGGGGTGGGTCTACAATGAGCAGTTCTTC	CASSLDRTSGGWVYNEQFF
TRBV19	-	-	TRBJ2-5	TGTGCCAGAGGACAGTACACCCAGTACTTC	CARGQYTQYF
TRBV6-1	-	-	TRBJ2-3	TGTGCCAGTCCGAGGCCGGGGGAGATGACAGATACGCAGTATTTT	CASPRPGEMTDTQYF
TRBV11-2	TRBD1	-	TRBJ2-2	TGTGCCAGCAGCTCAGGGACAGGGCGGACCGGGGAGCTGTTTTTT	CASSSGTGRTGELFF
TRBV5-1	-	-	TRBJ1-2	TGCGCCAGCAGAGTTTTAGGGGGTAACTATGGCTACACCTTC	CASRVLGGNYGYTF
TRBV4-3	TRBD2	-	TRBJ2-7	TGCGCCAGCAGCCAAGATCGTCTAGCGGGGTATATAAGCTCCTACGAGCAGTACTTC	CASSQDRLAGYISSYEQYF
TRBV5-4	TRBD1	-	TRBJ1-2	TGTGCCAGCAGCAACATGGACAGGGAGTACGGCTACACCTTC	CASSNMDREYGYTF
TRBV10-3	-	-	TRBJ2-3	TGTGCCATCAGTGAAAACAGGGATTGGGATACGCAGTATTTT	CAISENRDWDTQYF
TRBV6-1	-	-	TRBJ2-1	TGTGCCAGCAAGGGCGGGGGCCCTTACAATGAGCAGTTCTTC	CASKGGGPYNEQFF
TRBV7-3	-	-	TRBJ1-1	TGTGCCAGCAGCTTACAGGGAGGCACTGAAGCTTTCTTT	CASSLQGGTEAFF
TRBV7-3	-	-	TRBJ1-1	TGTGCCAGCAGCTTACTAGGGGGAAACACTGAAGCTTTCTTT	CASSLLGGNTEAFF